What follows are 2 T cell receptor beta chains derived from one specimen sequenced in a study of T cell responses to AZD1222 COVID-19 vaccine (dated by TCRdb to the early 2020s). The time point label of this sample denotes: baseline before first vaccination. The method was the immunoSEQ multiplex PCR assay. Entries here come from immuneACCESS through TCRdb and include only in-frame sequences with V and J called. Some clones fail to appear in such tables; in the studies checked, an unresolved V gene covers under half of the shortfall, and the cause of the remainder is unknown. Here the sample has 90,000 to 150,000 clones; about 89% occur a single time. The ten largest make up more than 4.5% of the sample. The specimen comprised peripheral blood, sampled on day 0 of AZD1222 vaccination. The receptors come from an adult in good health.

CDR3 nucleotide sequence: TGTGCCAGCAGCGCCCCGGACCTAGGGGTCTCTGAAGCTTTCTTT. Translating gives CASSAPDLGVSEAFF. The V gene is TRBV7-3, the J gene TRBJ1-1; D is perhaps TRBD1 (5 bases). This CDR3 spans 15 amino acids. Germline CDR1 is SGHTA and CDR2 is FQGTGA. The V end was cut by 5 bases, the J end by 6 bases, with 19 bases between.

V is TRBV18 and J is TRBJ1-1; 9 nucleotides match TRBD1. The junction had 13 bases not matched to a gene; V was cut back by 1 base and J by 10 bases. CDR1 and CDR2 from the germline V gene are KGHSH and LQKENI. The CDR3 contains 16 residues. The CDR3 here is CASSPLVGQGGTGAFF. CDR3 coding DNA: TGTGCCAGCTCACCACTGGTGGGACAGGGTGGGACAGGAGCTTTCTTT.